This T cell receptor (beta chain) was profiled in a study of beta chain features in type 1 diabetes. Study context: Analysis included over 100,000,000 sorted cells drawn from all samples. Study findings and constraints: TCRB CDR3s from Type 1 diabetes patients were moderately but significantly shorter in all four CD4+ subsets.

Since all of the isolated RNA was reverse transcribed, expressed TCRB transcripts were what got sequenced. The repertoire was sequenced with immunoSEQ multiplex PCR; TCRdb's copy has only in-frame clones and lacks some. This table holds 200,000 to 250,000 clones, about 15% found once. Remarks on this clone: No antigen is known for it.

Germline V gives CDR1 SEHNR, CDR2 FQNEAQ (reference sequence). V was cut by 3 bases and J by 1 base, with 3 bases left in between. CDR3 size: 12 residues. It was via CD45RO/CCR7/CD25/CD127/CD95/CD27 that CD4+ naive, central memory, regulatory and stem cell-like memory cells were sorted. This chain links TRBV7-9 with TRBJ1-2; no clear D. Sequencing used naive CD4+ T cells from blood. This sequence originates from a man aged 25 to 40 with type 1 diabetes. CDR3 amino acids: CASSFNNYGYTF. CDR3 bases: TGTGCCAGCAGCTTCAATAACTATGGCTACACCTTC.